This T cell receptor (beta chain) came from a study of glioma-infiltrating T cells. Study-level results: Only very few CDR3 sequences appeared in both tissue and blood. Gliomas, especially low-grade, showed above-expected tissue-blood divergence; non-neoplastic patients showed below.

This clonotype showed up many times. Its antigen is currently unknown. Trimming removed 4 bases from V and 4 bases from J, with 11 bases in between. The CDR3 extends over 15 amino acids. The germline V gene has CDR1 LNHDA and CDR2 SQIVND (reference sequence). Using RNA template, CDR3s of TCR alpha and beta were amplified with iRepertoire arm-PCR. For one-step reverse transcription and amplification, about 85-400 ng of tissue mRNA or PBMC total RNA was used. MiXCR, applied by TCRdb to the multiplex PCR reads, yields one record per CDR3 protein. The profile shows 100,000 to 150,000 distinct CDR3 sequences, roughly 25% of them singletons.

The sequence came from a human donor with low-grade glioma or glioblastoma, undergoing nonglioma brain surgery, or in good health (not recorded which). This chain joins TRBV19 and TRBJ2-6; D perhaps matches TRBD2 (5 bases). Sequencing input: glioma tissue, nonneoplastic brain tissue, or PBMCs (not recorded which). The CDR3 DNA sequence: TGTGCCAGTAGTAACAGCCCGGGAGGGGCCAACGTCCTGACTTTC. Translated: CASSNSPGGANVLTF.